The source of this TCR beta chain is a study of blood T cells in healthy people across ages. Through a sample-barcoded 5' primer and a J-beta primer mix, a second PCR was run for 7 to 11 cycles. TCRdb ran MiXCR on the 5' RACE reads and lists one entry per CDR3 protein. The table lists 710,000 or so distinct CDR3 sequences, 20% to 25% of them singletons. The CDR3 has 15 amino acids. Germline CDR1 KGHDR, CDR2 SFDVKD. V lost 0 bases and J lost 3, with 7 bases in between. This clonotype was seen only once. The rearrangement uses TRBV24-1 and TRBJ2-2; D unclear. The origin of this receptor is a man between 65 and 79 years old in good health. Sequencing input: blood. This chain's CDR3 is CATSDLRRDTGELFF. The DNA for the CDR3 is TGTGCCACCAGTGATTTGAGAAGAGACACCGGGGAGCTGTTTTTT.